The subject of this entry is one T cell receptor (beta chain). Its antigen is still unknown. The PCR employed 60 Vbeta primers together with 13 Jbeta primers. The method was immunoSEQ multiplex PCR; TCRdb's version includes in-frame clones alone and lacks a portion of them. The sample lists about 43,000 clones, approximately 60% seen once, with about 8.7% in the top ten. This record comes from a study of cytomegalovirus exposure and HLA in healthy donors. Germline V gene lookup returns CDR1 MNHEY and CDR2 SVGAGI. The CDR3 extends over 15 amino acids. V dropped 4 bases and J dropped 4 bases, with 16 bases sitting between them. Findings and limits, study-wide: Earlier analysis found most TCR beta V segments productive about 87% or about 30% of the time.

The rearrangement joins TRBV6-5 to TRBJ1-2; tentatively, D is TRBD1 (6 bases). The TCR sequence derives from a human donor in good health. Sequences were obtained from PBMCs. The CDR3 bases are TGTGCCAGCAGTTTCCAGGGGCCTAGTAGCTATGGCTACACCTTC. Encoded protein: CASSFQGPSSYGYTF.